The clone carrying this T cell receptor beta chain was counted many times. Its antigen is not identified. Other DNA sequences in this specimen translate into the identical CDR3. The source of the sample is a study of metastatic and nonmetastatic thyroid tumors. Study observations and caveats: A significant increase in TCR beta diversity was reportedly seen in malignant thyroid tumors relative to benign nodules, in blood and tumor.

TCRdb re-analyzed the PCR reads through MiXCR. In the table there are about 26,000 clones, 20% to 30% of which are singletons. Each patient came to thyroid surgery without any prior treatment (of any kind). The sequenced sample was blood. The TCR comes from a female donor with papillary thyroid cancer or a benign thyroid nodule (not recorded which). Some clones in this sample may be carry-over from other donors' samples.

CDR3 nucleotides: TGTGCCAGCAGTCGCGACCCGGGGCAGCCCCAGCATTTT. It translates to CASSRDPGQPQHF. This sequence joins TRBV7-9 and TRBJ1-5; D unresolved. In germline, CDR1 is SEHNR, CDR2 FQNEAQ (reference sequence). Between the trimmed V and J ends, which lost 6 bases and 7 bases, there was a span of 13 bases. The CDR3 has 13 amino acids.